The source of this TCR beta chain is a study of T-cell reconstitution after alpha-beta-depleted transplantation in children. Study outcomes and limitations: The authors attributed T-cell counts and diversity one year after transplant mostly to newly produced T cells.

Concerning this clonotype itself: Its target is not known.

The CDR3 runs to 15 residues. Germline CDR1 reads GTSNPN; CDR2 reads SVGIG (reference sequence). Trimming took 0 bases from V and 6 from J; bases not matched to a gene: 5. Unique molecular identifiers were incorporated into the prepared TCRbeta library. TCRdb reprocessed the PCR reads via MiXCR and lists one record per CDR3 protein. The sample has some 300,000 distinct CDR3 sequences, about 9.5% seen once; the top ten hold less than 8%. The source is a boy less than two years old with acute myeloid leukemia, due to receive a stem cell transplant. The specimen was PBMCs, collected before TCRalphabeta/CD19-depleted stem cell transplant. The V call is TRBV30, the J call TRBJ2-1; TRBD2 matches at 10 bases. The CDR3 coding sequence is TGTGCCTGGAGTGTTGGGTCTAGCGGGGGCAATGAGCAGTTCTTC. Amino acid sequence: CAWSVGSSGGNEQFF.